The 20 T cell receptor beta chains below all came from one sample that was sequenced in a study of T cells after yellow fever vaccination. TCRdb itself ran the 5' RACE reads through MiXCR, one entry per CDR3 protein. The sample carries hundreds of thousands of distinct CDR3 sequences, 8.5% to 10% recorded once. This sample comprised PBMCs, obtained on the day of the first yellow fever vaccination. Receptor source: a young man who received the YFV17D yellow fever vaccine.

The CDR3 coding sequence is TGTGCCAGCAGCTTGGGACTAGCGGCGTCCCAAGAGACCCAGTACTTC. Translated: CASSLGLAASQETQYF. The chain is built from TRBV5-5 and TRBJ2-5; 9 positions match TRBD2. Germline V gives CDR1 SGHKS, CDR2 YYEKEE (reference sequence). CDR3 length: 16 residues. With V trimmed by 0 bases and J by 1 base, 4 bases remained unmatched.

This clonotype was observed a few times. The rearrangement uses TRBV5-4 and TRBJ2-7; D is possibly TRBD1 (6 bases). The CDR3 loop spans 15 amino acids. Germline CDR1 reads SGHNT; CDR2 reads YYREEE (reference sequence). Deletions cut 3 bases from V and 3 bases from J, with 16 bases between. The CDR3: CASSSRLEDSYEQYF. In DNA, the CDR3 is TGTGCCAGCAGCTCCCGCTTAGAGGACAGCTACGAGCAGTACTTC.

CDR3 sequence reads: CTLSFRVGGRTVNYGYTF. DNA for the CDR3: TGTACCCTCAGTTTTCGGGTGGGCGGCCGGACAGTTAACTATGGCTACACCTTC. The V gene is TRBV12-3 or TRBV12-4, the J gene TRBJ1-2, with TRBD1 as a possible D gene (6 bases). This CDR3 is built from 18 residues.

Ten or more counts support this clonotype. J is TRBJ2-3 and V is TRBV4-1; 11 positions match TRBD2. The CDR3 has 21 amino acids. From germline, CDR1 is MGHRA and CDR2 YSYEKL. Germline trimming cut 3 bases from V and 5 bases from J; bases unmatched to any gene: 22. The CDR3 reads CASSHGPPRSSGGQLGDTQYF. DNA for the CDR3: TGCGCCAGCAGCCACGGACCCCCTCGATCTAGCGGGGGGCAATTGGGAGATACGCAGTATTTT.

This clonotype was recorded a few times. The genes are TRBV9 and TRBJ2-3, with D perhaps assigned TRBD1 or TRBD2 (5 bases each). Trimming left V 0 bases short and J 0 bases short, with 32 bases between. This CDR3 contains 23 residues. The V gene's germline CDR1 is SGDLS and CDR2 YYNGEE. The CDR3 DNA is TGTGCCAGCAGCGTAGTAGATTGGGCTGCCCCCTTAGTTTGGGGGTCTAGCACAGATACGCAGTATTTT. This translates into CASSVVDWAAPLVWGSSTDTQYF.

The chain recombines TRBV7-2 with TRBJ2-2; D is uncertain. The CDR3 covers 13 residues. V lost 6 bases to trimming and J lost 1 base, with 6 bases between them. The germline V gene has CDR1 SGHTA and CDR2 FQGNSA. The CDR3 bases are TGTGCCAGCAGTTCAGTGAACACCGGGGAGCTGTTTTTT. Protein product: CASSSVNTGELFF.

CDR3 loop: CASSDHYGGLRGYTF. CDR3 nucleotides: TGTGCCAGCAGCGACCACTATGGGGGGCTCCGGGGCTACACCTTC. This chain uses TRBV5-4 with TRBJ1-2; tentative D call: TRBD1 (6 bases). Germline CDR1 is SGHNT and CDR2 is YYREEE (reference sequence). This CDR3 region has 15 residues. Trimming removed 4 bases at V and 8 bases at J, with 21 bases between.

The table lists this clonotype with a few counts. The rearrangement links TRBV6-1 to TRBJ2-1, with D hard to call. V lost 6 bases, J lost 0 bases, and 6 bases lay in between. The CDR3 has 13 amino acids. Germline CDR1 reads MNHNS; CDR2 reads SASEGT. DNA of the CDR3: TGTGCCAGCAGGGAGAGCTCCTACAATGAGCAGTTCTTC. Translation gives CASRESSYNEQFF.

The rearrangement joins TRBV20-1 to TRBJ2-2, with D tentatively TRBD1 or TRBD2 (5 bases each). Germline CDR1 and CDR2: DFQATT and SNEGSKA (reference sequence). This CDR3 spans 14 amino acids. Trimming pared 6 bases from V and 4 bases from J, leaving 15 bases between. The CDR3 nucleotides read TGCAGTGCCCCTGGGGACCCCAGCACCGGGGAGCTGTTTTTT. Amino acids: CSAPGDPSTGELFF.

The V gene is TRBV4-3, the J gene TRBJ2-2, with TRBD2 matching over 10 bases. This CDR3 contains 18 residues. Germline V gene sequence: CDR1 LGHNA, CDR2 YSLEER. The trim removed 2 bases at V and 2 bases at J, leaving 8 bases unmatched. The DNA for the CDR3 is TGCGCCAGCAGCCAAACTCTAGCTAGCGGGGGAAACACCGGGGAGCTGTTTTTT. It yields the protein CASSQTLASGGNTGELFF.

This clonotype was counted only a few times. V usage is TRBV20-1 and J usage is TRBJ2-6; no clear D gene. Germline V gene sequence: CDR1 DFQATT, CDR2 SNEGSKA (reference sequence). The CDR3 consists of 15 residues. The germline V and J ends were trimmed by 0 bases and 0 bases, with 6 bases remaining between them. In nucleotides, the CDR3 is TGCAGTGCTAGAGATAGAAGCTCTGGGGCCAACGTCCTGACTTTC. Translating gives CSARDRSSGANVLTF.

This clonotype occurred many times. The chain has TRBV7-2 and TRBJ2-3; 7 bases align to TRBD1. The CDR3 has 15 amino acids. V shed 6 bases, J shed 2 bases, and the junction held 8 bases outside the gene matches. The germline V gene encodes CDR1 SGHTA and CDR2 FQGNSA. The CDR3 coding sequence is TGTGCCAGCAGTCCTGCTAGGGGGCCCACAGATACGCAGTATTTT. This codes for CASSPARGPTDTQYF.

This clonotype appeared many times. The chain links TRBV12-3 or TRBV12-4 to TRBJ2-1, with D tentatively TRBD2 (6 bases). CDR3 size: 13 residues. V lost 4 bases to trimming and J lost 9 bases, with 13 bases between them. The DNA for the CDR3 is TGTGCCAGCAGTTGGACGGGGCGGGGTGAGCAGTTCTTC. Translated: CASSWTGRGEQFF.

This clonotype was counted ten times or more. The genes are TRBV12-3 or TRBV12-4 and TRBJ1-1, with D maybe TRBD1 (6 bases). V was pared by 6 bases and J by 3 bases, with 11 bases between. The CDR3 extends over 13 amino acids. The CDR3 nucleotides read TGTGCCAGCAGGGAACAGGGTGACACTGAAGCTTTCTTT. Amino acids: CASREQGDTEAFF.

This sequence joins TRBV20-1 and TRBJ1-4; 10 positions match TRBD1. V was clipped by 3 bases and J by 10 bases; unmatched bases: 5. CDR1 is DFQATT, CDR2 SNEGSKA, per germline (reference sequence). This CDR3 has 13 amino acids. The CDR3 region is CSARDRGMGKLFF. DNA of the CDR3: TGCAGTGCTAGGGACAGGGGGATGGGAAAACTGTTTTTT.

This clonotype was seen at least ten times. The CDR3 is CASSPDHSNQPQHF. DNA for the CDR3: TGCGCCAGCAGTCCTGACCATAGCAATCAGCCCCAGCATTTT. The chain links TRBV5-1 to TRBJ1-5, with D hard to call. Trimming removed 5 bases from V and 0 bases from J, with 9 bases in between. CDR3 size: 14 residues. CDR1 SGHRS and CDR2 YFSETQ come from the germline V gene.

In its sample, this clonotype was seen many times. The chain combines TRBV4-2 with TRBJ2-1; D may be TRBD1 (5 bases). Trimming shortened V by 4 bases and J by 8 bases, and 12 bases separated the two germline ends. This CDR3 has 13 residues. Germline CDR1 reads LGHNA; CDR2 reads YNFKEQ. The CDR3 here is CASSRGDSDEQFF. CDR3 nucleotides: TGTGCCAGCAGCCGTGGAGACAGCGATGAGCAGTTCTTC.

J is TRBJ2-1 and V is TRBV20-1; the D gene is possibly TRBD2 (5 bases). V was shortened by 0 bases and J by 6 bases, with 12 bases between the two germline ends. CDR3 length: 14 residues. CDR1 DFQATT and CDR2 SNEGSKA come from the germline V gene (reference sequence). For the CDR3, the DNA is TGCAGTGCTAGAGATCCACTAGGGCCCAATGAGCAGTTCTTC. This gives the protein CSARDPLGPNEQFF.

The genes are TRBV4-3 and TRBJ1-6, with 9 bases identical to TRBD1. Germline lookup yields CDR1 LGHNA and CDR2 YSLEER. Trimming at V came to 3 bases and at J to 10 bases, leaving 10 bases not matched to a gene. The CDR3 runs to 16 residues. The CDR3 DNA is TGCGCCAGCAGCCAGGACGGACAGGGGCTCTTATCACCCCTCCACTTT. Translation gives CASSQDGQGLLSPLHF.

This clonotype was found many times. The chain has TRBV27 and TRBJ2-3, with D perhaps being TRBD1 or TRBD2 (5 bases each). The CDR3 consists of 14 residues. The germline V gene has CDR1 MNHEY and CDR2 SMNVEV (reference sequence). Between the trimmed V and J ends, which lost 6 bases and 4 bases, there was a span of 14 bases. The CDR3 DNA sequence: TGTGCCAGCAGGCCTATGGGGGAACCAGATACGCAGTATTTT. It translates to CASRPMGEPDTQYF.